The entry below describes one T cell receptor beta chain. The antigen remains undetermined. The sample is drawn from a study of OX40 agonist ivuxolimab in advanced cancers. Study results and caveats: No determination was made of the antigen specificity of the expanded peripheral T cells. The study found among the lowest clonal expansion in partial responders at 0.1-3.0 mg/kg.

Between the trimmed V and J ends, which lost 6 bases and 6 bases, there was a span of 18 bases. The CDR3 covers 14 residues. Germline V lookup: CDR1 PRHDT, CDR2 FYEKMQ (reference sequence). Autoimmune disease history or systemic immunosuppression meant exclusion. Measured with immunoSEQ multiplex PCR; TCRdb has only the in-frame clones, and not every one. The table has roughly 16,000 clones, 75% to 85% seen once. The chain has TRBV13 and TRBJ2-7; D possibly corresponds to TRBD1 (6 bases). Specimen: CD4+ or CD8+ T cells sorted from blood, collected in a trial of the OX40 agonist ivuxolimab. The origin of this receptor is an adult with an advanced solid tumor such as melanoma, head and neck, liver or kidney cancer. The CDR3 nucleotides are TGTGCCAGCAGTCGACAGGTTGGCTCCGGCGAGCAGTACTTC. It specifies CASSRQVGSGEQYF.